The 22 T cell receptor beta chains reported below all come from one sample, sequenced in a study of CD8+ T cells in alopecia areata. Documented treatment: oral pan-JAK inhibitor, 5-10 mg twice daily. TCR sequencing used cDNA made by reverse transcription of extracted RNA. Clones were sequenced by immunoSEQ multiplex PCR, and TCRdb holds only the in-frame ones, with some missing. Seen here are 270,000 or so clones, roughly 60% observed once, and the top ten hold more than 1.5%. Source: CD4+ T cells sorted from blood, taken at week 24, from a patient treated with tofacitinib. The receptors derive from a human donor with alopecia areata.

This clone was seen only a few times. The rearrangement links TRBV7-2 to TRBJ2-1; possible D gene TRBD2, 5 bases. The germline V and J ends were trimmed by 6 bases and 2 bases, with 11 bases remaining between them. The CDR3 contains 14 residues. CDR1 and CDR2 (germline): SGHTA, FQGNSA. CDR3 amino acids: CASSSSLAYNEQFF. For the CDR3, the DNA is TGTGCCAGCAGTTCCTCACTAGCCTACAATGAGCAGTTCTTC.

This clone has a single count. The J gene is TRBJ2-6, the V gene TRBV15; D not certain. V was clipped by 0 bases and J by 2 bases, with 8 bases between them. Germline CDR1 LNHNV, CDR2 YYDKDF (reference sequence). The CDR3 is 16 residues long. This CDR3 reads CATSRDLDPGANVLTF. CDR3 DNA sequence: TGTGCCACCAGCAGAGATCTGGACCCTGGGGCCAACGTCCTGACTTTC.

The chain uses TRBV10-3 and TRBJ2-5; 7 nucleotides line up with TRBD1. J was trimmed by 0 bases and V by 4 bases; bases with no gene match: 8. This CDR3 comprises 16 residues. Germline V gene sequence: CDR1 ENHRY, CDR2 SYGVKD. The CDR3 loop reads CAISGPGQTNQETQYF. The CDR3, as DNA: TGTGCCATCAGTGGACCGGGACAGACGAACCAAGAGACCCAGTACTTC.

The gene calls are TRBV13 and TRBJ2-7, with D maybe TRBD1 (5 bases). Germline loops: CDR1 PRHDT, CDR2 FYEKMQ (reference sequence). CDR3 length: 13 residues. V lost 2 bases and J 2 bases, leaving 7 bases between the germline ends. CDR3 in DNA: TGTGCCAGCAGCTTATCCAGGGCCTACGAGCAGTACTTC. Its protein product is CASSLSRAYEQYF.

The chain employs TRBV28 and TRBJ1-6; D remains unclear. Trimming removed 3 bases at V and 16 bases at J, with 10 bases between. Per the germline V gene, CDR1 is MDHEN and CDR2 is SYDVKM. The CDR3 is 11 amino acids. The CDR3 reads CASSFERGLHF. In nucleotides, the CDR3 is TGTGCCAGCAGTTTCGAGCGAGGACTCCACTTT.

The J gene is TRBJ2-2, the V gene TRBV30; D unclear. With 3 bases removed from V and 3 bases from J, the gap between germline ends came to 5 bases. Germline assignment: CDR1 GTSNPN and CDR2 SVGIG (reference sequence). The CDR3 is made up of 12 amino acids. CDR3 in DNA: TGTGCCTGGAGATGGTACACCGGGGAGCTGTTTTTT. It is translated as CAWRWYTGELFF.

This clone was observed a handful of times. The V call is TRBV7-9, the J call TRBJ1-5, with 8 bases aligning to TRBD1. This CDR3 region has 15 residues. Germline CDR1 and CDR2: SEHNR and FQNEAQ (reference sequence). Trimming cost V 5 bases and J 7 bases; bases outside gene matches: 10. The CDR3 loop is CASSAGTGRGQPQHF. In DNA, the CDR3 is TGTGCCAGCAGCGCGGGGACAGGCCGGGGGCAGCCCCAGCATTTT.

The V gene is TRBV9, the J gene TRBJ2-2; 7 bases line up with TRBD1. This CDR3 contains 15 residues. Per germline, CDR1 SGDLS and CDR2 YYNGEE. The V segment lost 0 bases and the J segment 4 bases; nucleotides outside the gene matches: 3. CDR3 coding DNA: TGTGCCAGCAGCGTAGTCGGGGACAGCACCGGGGAGCTGTTTTTT. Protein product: CASSVVGDSTGELFF.

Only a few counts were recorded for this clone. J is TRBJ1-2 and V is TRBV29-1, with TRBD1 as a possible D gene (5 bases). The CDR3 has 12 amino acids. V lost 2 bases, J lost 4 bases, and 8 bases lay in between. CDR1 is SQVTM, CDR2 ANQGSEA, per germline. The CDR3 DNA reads TGCAGCGTTGAACAGGGAGCCTATGGCTACACCTTC. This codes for CSVEQGAYGYTF. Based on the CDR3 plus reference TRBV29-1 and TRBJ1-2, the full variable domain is SAVISQKPSRDICQRGTSLTIQCQVDSQVTMMFWYRQQPGQSLTLIATANQGSEATYESGFVIDKFPISRPNLTFSTLTVSNMSPEDSSIYLCSVEQGAYGYTFGSGTRLTVV.

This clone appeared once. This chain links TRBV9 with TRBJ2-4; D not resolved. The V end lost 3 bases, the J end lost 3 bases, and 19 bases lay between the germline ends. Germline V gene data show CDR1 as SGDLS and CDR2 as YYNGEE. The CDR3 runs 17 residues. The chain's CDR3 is CASSAAVGKVGKNIQYF. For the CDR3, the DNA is TGTGCCAGCAGCGCCGCCGTAGGGAAGGTCGGCAAAAACATTCAGTACTTC.

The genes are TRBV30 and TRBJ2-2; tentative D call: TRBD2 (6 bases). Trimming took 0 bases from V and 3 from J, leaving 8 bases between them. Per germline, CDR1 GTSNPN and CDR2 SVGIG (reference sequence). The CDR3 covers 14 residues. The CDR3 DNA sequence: TGTGCCTGGAGTGTCGGGAGCGACACCGGGGAGCTGTTTTTT. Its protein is CAWSVGSDTGELFF. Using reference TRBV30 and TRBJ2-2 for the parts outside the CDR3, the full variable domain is SQTIHQWPATLVQPVGSPLSLECTVEGTSNPNLYWYRQAAGRGLQLLFYSVGIGQISSEVPQNLSASRPQDRQFILSSKKLLLSDSGFYLCAWSVGSDTGELFFGEGSRLTVL.

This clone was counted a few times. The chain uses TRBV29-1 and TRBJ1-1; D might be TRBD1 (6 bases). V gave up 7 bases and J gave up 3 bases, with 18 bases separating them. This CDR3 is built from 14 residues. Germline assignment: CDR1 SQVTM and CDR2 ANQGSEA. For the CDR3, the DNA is TGCAGCGGAACAACAGGGAGTCAGGACACTGAAGCTTTCTTT. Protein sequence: CSGTTGSQDTEAFF.

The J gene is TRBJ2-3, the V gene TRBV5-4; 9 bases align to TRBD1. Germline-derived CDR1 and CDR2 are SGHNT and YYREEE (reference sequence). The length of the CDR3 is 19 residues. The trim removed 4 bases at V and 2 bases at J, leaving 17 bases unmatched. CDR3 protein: CASSHDRPKRDRATDTQYF. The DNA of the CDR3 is TGTGCCAGCAGCCACGACCGACCTAAACGGGACAGGGCCACAGATACGCAGTATTTT.

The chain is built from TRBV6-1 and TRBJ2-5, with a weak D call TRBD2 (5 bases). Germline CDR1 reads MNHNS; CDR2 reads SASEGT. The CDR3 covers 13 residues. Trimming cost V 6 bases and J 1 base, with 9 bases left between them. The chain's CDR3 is CASSLGGQETQYF. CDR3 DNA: TGTGCCAGCAGCCTTGGAGGCCAAGAGACCCAGTACTTC.

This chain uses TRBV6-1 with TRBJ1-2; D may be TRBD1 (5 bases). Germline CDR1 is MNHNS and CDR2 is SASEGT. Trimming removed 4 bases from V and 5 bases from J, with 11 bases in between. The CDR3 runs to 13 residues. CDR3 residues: CASSGQYTYGYTF. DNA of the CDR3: TGTGCCAGCAGTGGACAGTACACGTATGGCTACACCTTC.

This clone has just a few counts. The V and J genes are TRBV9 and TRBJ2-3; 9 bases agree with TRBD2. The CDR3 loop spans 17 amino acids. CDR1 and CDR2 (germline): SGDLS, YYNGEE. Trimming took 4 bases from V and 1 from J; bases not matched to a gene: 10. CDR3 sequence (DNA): TGTGCCAGCAGCAACAGTTCCCAGCGGGGGGGCACAGATACGCAGTATTTT. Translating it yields CASSNSSQRGGTDTQYF.

The CDR3 DNA sequence: TGTGCCAGTGCGGGACACCGCCAAGAGACCCAGTACTTC. Translating it yields CASAGHRQETQYF. The chain couples TRBV7-8 to TRBJ2-5, with D perhaps being TRBD1 or TRBD2 (6 bases each). CDR3 length equals 13 residues. CDR1 and CDR2 (germline): SGHVS, FQNEAQ. Trimming removed 9 bases at V and 1 base at J, with 12 bases between. Complete variable domain (other parts from reference TRBV7-8 and TRBJ2-5): GAGVSQSPRYKVAKRGQDVALRCDPISGHVSLFWYQQALGQGPEFLTYFQNEAQLDKSGLPSDRFFAERPEGSVSTLKIQRTQQEDSAVYLCASAGHRQETQYFGPGTRLLVL.

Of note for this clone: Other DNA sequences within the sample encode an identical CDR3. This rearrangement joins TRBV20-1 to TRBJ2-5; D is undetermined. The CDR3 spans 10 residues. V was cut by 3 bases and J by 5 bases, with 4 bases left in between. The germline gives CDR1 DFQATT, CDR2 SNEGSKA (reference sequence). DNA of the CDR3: TGCAGTGCTAGCGGGGAGACCCAGTACTTC. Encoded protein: CSASGETQYF.

In nucleotides, the CDR3 is TGCAGCGTTGAAGGTCCAGGAAATACAGGTGGCTACACCTTC. This encodes CSVEGPGNTGGYTF. The chain is built from TRBV29-1 and TRBJ1-2, with D perhaps TRBD1 (5 bases). Trimming removed 1 base at V and 7 bases at J, with 16 bases between. The germline gives CDR1 SQVTM, CDR2 ANQGSEA. There are 14 residues in the CDR3.

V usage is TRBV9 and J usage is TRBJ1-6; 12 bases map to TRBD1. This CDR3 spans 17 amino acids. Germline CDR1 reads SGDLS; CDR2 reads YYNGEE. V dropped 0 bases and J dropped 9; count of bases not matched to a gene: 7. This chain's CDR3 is CASSVDGGGQGASPLHF. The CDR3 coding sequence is TGTGCCAGCAGCGTAGATGGAGGGGGACAGGGGGCTTCACCCCTCCACTTT.

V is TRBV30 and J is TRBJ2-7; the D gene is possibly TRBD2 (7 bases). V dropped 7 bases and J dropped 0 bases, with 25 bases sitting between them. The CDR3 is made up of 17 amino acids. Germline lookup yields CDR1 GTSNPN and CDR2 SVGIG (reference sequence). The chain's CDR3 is CASRGGGYTGYSYEQYF. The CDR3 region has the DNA TGTGCCTCCCGAGGGGGAGGGTATACCGGTTACTCCTACGAGCAGTACTTC.

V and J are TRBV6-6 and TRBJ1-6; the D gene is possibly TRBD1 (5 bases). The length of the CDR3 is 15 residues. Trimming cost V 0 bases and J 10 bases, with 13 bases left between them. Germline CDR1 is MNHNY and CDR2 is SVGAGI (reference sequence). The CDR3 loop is CASSYSRGGKSPLHF. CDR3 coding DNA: TGTGCCAGCAGTTACTCGAGGGGAGGCAAGTCACCCCTCCACTTT.